This T cell receptor beta chain was captured in a study of blood T cell repertoires in COVID-19 (dated by TCRdb to 2018 to 2021). Context from the whole study: Collaborator samples came from the United States, Italy and Spain and covered acute and convalescent phases of COVID-19. The material from the prospective study consisted of cDNA or gDNA derived from T cells, B-cell-depleted T cells, or PBMCs. The dataset comprised deeply sampled blood TCRbeta repertoires from subjects exposed to, actively infected with, or recovered from COVID-19. The repertoires were released in a freely available public database intended as a resource for research on the immune response to SARS-CoV-2. Samples came from the ongoing ImmuneRACE study (first 160 participants) plus 1,254 subjects from 6 global collaborators. Sample metadata almost always included a de-identified subject ID, COVID-19 status, age in years and sex. HLA class I and class II types, where available, came from metadata supplied by the sample provider rather than from assay-based typing.

About this clone: Its antigen is not yet known. Nothing much larger sits one base from this clone, and base qualities are not available.

TCRbeta CDR3 regions were amplified from genomic DNA using the immunoSEQ Assay, a bias-controlled multiplex PCR. In the original analysis: Within the assay, amplification of reference gene primers was used to estimate how many nucleated cells each sample contained. Sequence reads were collapsed and filtered to measure the absolute abundance of every unique TCRbeta CDR3 rearrangement. Productive Simpson clonality was computed per sample as the square root of Simpson's diversity index over productive rearrangements. As stored in TCRdb, this immuneACCESS dataset retains in-frame rearrangements with V and J assigned. A fraction of the clones does not appear; measured against another copy, unresolved V genes explain less than half of the discrepancy, and the remainder lacks a known reason. V and J calls and clone size follow that table, whereas D and trimming were derived from the DNA. This sample lists around 270,000 clones; around 85% were detected once. 0.7% to 0.9% of the sample comes from the top ten.

In Seattle, one collaborating source enrolled patients while the infection was active and tracked those patients longitudinally over the course of disease. Each collaborating institution followed its own protocols to collect whole blood in K2EDTA tubes. For TCRbeta analysis, collaborators shipped samples as frozen whole blood, isolated PBMCs, or DNA extracted from either of those sample types. The CDR3 numbers 16 residues from cysteine through phenylalanine. The retained sequence is limited to the CDR3, 48 bases, with the frame set at the first base. CDR1 and CDR2 (SGHNT, YYREEE) derive from the germline V gene (reference sequence). V loses 4 bases at its end and J loses 4 bases; junction bases beyond the gene matches: 13. What the research found in general, with its limitations: The amount of clinical and demographic metadata varied by source and participant and was provided uncurated.

Sequencing was performed on peripheral blood. The source is a human donor with COVID-19, enrolled during active disease. The donor label of this sample is uncertain. The chain employs TRBV5-4 and TRBJ1-2; 7 bases in between match TRBD1. In nucleotide form, the sequence is TGTGCCAGCAGCCTGGAGGGTCCAGGGGGAATCTATGGCTACACCTTC. Translated, it reads CASSLEGPGGIYGYTF.